A single sample is the source of the 12 T cell receptor beta chains below, sequenced in a study of CD8+CD57+ T cells in acquired aplastic anemia. For sequencing, patients were chosen who had shown expansion of CD8+CD57+ cells by flow cytometry. It was genomic DNA that served as the template for profiling TCR beta VDJ and CDR3. MiXCR, applied by TCRdb to the reads, yields one record per CDR3 protein. The table includes around 430,000 distinct CDR3 sequences, less than 35% detected once. Sequencing used sorted CD4+, CD8+, or CD8+CD57+ T cells (not recorded which) from PBMCs. Source of these receptors: a human donor with aplastic anemia.

This clonotype was recorded at least ten times. The gene calls are TRBV20-1 and TRBJ2-3, with a possible D match to TRBD2 (5 bases). The CDR3 has 15 amino acids. CDR1 and CDR2 from the germline V gene are DFQATT and SNEGSKA (reference sequence). Trimming pared 1 base from V and 1 base from J, leaving 12 bases between. CDR3 protein: CSARGERTGTDTQYF. DNA of the CDR3: TGCAGTGCTAGAGGCGAAAGGACTGGCACAGATACGCAGTATTTT.

For this clonotype: This may stem from a read error, because a much larger clone lies one nucleotide away. V is TRBV20-1 and J is TRBJ2-3; possibly TRBD1 or TRBD2 for D (5 bases each). From germline, CDR1 is DFQATT and CDR2 SNEGSKA (reference sequence). This CDR3 has 11 amino acids. The CDR3 loop is CSARGGDTKYF. In nucleotides, the CDR3 is TGCAGTGCTAGAGGAGGGGATACGAAGTATTTT.

The V call is TRBV10-3, the J call TRBJ1-2; 8 bases map to TRBD1. Losses at the gene ends were 8 bases for V and 7 bases for J; bases not matched to a gene: 9. Germline V gives CDR1 ENHRY, CDR2 SYGVKD. The CDR3 is made up of 13 amino acids. CDR3 residues: CAISGGAVVGYTF. In nucleotides, the CDR3 is TGTGCCATCTCAGGGGGCGCGGTGGTTGGCTACACCTTC.

The CDR3 nucleotides are TGCGCCAGCAGCTTGGGGCTGCCTTCTTCACCCCTCCACTTT. It encodes CASSLGLPSSPLHF. The rearrangement joins TRBV5-1 to TRBJ1-6; D not resolved. CDR1 SGHRS and CDR2 YFSETQ come from the germline V gene. V dropped 0 bases and J dropped 9 bases, with 10 bases sitting between them. The CDR3 covers 14 residues.

This chain connects TRBV6-1 to TRBJ1-1; the D is unclear. The CDR3 has 13 amino acids. Germline CDR1 and CDR2: MNHNS and SASEGT. V was cut by 10 bases and J by 5 bases, with 17 bases left in between. For the CDR3, the DNA is TGTGCCACGAGGTACGCGTCTGTAACTGAAGCTTTCTTT. Amino acids: CATRYASVTEAFF.

This clonotype occurred a few times. Given a much more abundant clone one base away, this may be a read error. The CDR3 carries no conserved terminal phenylalanine or tryptophan, so it likely arises from a read error. V and J are TRBV2 and TRBJ1-6; D remains unclear. The CDR3 runs 13 residues. Germline lookup yields CDR1 SNHLY and CDR2 FYNNEI. With 3 bases removed from V and 7 bases from J, the gap between germline ends came to 7 bases. CDR3: CASSDNTNSPLHL. The CDR3 DNA is TGTGCCAGCAGTGACAACACAAATTCACCCCTCCACCTT.

This clonotype has ten or more counts. The genes are TRBV9 and TRBJ1-2, with D perhaps TRBD1 (6 bases). Per germline, CDR1 SGDLS and CDR2 YYNGEE. The CDR3 totals 15 residues. V was clipped by 4 bases and J by 3 bases, with 16 bases between them. CDR3 amino acids: CASSPRPTGDYGYTF. The CDR3 nucleotides read TGTGCCAGCAGCCCTAGACCGACAGGCGACTATGGCTACACCTTC.

This clonotype has at least ten counts. The V call is TRBV2, the J call TRBJ2-7; D ambiguous. V was clipped by 8 bases and J by 0 bases, with 5 bases between them. The CDR3 consists of 11 residues. Germline V gene lookup returns CDR1 SNHLY and CDR2 FYNNEI. Written as DNA, the CDR3 is TGTGCCAGCGGTCTCTCCTACGAGCAGTACTTC. Its translation: CASGLSYEQYF.

The rearrangement links TRBV19 to TRBJ2-7; D unresolved. This CDR3 region has 14 residues. The V end lost 4 bases, the J end lost 3 bases, and 13 bases lay between the germline ends. Germline assignment: CDR1 LNHDA and CDR2 SQIVND (reference sequence). CDR3 sequence: CASSTSASFYEQYF. The DNA for the CDR3 is TGTGCCAGTAGTACGTCCGCGAGCTTCTACGAGCAGTACTTC.

The genes are TRBV2 and TRBJ2-1; no reliable D call. The germline CDR1 and CDR2 sequences are SNHLY and FYNNEI. Between the trimmed V and J ends, which lost 1 base and 0 bases, there was a span of 13 bases. The CDR3 is 17 residues long. The CDR3: CASSEVTRRSSYNEQFF. CDR3 bases: TGTGCCAGCAGTGAAGTAACGAGGCGAAGCTCCTACAATGAGCAGTTCTTC. The complete variable domain, with remaining parts taken from reference TRBV2 and TRBJ2-1, reads EPEVTQTPSHQVTQMGQEVILRCVPISNHLYFYWYRQILGQKVEFLVSFYNNEISEKSEIFDDQFSVERPDGSNFTLKIRSTKLEDSAMYFCASSEVTRRSSYNEQFFGPGTRLTVL.

This chain links TRBV5-1 with TRBJ2-1; D is unresolved. Germline values: CDR1 SGHRS, CDR2 YFSETQ. V lost 0 bases and J 5 bases, leaving 6 bases between the germline ends. The CDR3 totals 13 residues. The CDR3 DNA follows: TGCGCCAGCAGCTTGGACAAAAACAATGAGCAGTTCTTC. Its translation is CASSLDKNNEQFF.

Turning to this clonotype: A much more abundant neighbour one base away suggests this may be a read error. V and J are TRBV9 and TRBJ2-7; maybe TRBD1 (5 bases). The CDR3 sequence is 15 residues long. Germline loops: CDR1 SGDLS, CDR2 YYNGEE. Deletions cut 4 bases from V and 2 bases from J, with 16 bases between. In DNA, the CDR3 is TGTGCCAGCAGCCCGCAGGCAGGGCAGACCTACGAGCAGTACTTC. This codes for CASSPQAGQTYEQYF.